This entry features one T cell receptor (beta chain) sequence. A junction end diverges from the germline sequence, so it may reflect a read error. The library came from three nested PCR rounds adapted from ARM-PCR protocols. TCRdb analysed the multiplex PCR reads with MiXCR anew, one entry per CDR3 protein. The data contain 95,000 to 150,000 distinct CDR3 sequences, 66% of them singletons. This specimen belongs to a study of tumor and adjacent non-tumor tissue in lung cancer. No cell sorting was done before RNA was extracted from the tissue. Germline V gene sequence: CDR1 DFQATT, CDR2 SNEGSKA (reference sequence). This CDR3 has 11 amino acids.

The clonotype was recovered from a man aged 30 to 39 with non-small cell lung cancer. The chain combines TRBV20-1 with TRBJ1-4; D remains unclear. What was sequenced was lung tumor tissue. The CDR3 sequence is CSTSVGEKLFF. CDR3 DNA: TGCAGTACTAGTGTCGGTGAAAAACTGTTTTTT.